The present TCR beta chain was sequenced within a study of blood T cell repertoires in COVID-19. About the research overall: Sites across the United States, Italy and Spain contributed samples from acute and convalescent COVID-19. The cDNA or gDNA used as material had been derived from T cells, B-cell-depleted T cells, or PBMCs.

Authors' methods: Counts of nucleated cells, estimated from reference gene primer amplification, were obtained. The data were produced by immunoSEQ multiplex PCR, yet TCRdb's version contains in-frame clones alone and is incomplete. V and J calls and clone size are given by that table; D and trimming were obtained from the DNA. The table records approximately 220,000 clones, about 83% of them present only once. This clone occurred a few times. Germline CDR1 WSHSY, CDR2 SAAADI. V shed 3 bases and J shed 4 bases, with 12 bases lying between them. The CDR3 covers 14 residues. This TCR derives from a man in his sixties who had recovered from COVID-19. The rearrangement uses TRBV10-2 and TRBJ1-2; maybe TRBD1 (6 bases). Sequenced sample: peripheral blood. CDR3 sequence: CASSDRTAIYGYTF. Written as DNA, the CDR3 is TGCGCCAGCAGTGACAGGACAGCAATCTATGGCTACACCTTC.